This T cell receptor (beta chain) is drawn from a study of cytomegalovirus exposure and HLA in healthy donors. PCR involved 60 Vbeta and 13 Jbeta primers. TCRdb keeps only in-frame clones here, not all; method: immunoSEQ multiplex PCR. The sample lists around 200,000 clones; around 80% were seen once. Worth noting for this clone: A junction end diverges from the germline sequence, so it may reflect a read error.

Germline assignment: CDR1 SEHNR and CDR2 FQNEAQ (reference sequence). The CDR3 sequence is 15 residues long. This chain connects TRBV7-9 to TRBJ1-2; TRBD1 might be the D (5 bases). This receptor was identified in a girl aged 2-10 years in good health and CMV-seropositive. Sequencing used PBMCs. DNA of the CDR3: TGTTCCAGCAGCACGAAGGGTGTAGGGGACTATGGCTACACCTTC. Protein product: CSSSTKGVGDYGYTF.